Each of the 30 T cell receptor beta chains below was sequenced from the same sample in a study of blood T cells in healthy people across ages. A second PCR, run for 7 to 11 cycles, used a sample-barcoded 5' primer plus a J-beta primer mix. TCRdb re-derived calls from the 5' RACE reads in MiXCR, one entry per CDR3 protein. In the table there are 1 million to 1.2 million distinct CDR3 sequences, about two fifths of which are singletons. Specimen: blood. These receptors were obtained from a young man in good health.

The chain couples TRBV4-1 to TRBJ1-2, with D uncertain. With 0 bases removed from V and 0 bases from J, the gap between germline ends came to 14 bases. CDR3 length: 17 amino acids. Per germline, CDR1 MGHRA and CDR2 YSYEKL. This CDR3 is CASSQEGGPRSNYGYTF. DNA for the CDR3: TGCGCCAGCAGCCAAGAAGGAGGACCACGATCTAACTATGGCTACACCTTC.

The V and J genes are TRBV6-2 or TRBV6-3 and TRBJ2-1; D possibly corresponds to TRBD2 (6 bases). The end of the DNA is better explained by TRBJ2-7, so the J call may be wrong. Per germline, CDR1 MNHEY and CDR2 SVGEGT. The CDR3 totals 15 residues. In DNA form, the CDR3 reads TGTGCCAGCAGTAGGCTAGCGAATTCCTACAATGAGCAGTACTTC. This gives the protein CASSRLANSYNEQYF.

This clonotype was seen a handful of times. The CDR3 is CASSPRLLKPTDTQYF. CDR3 nucleotide sequence: TGTGCCAGCAGCCCCCGCTTACTAAAACCCACAGATACGCAGTATTTT. The V call is TRBV9, the J call TRBJ2-3; D is unresolved. Germline V gene data show CDR1 as SGDLS and CDR2 as YYNGEE. CDR3 length: 16 amino acids. The germline V and J ends were trimmed by 4 bases and 2 bases, with 17 bases remaining between them.

The rearrangement uses TRBV29-1 and TRBJ1-1; the D gene is possibly TRBD1 (5 bases). CDR1 is SQVTM, CDR2 ANQGSEA, per germline. The CDR3 length is 13 residues. Trimming cost V 5 bases and J 6 bases, with 16 bases left between them. CDR3 coding DNA: TGCAGCGTTCGGGAGGGAGACAGTCCTGAAGCTTTCTTT. Protein: CSVREGDSPEAFF. The full variable domain, in which reference TRBV29-1 and TRBJ1-1 provide the parts outside the CDR3, is SAVISQKPSRDICQRGTSLTIQCQVDSQVTMMFWYRQQPGQSLTLIATANQGSEATYESGFVIDKFPISRPNLTFSTLTVSNMSPEDSSIYLCSVREGDSPEAFFGQGTRLTVV.

The gene calls are TRBV6-6 and TRBJ1-2, with unresolved D. Germline assignment: CDR1 MNHNY and CDR2 SVGAGI (reference sequence). Deletions cut 0 bases from V and 7 bases from J, with 9 bases between. The CDR3 extends over 13 amino acids. The CDR3 DNA sequence: TGTGCCAGCAGTTACTCTGTCAGTACTGGCTACACCTTC. Amino acids: CASSYSVSTGYTF.

The rearrangement joins TRBV12-3 or TRBV12-4 to TRBJ2-5; D might be TRBD1 (5 bases). The V gene lost 6 bases and the J gene lost 11 bases, with 16 bases spanning the gap. This CDR3 is built from 12 residues. CDR3 DNA: TGTGCCAGCAGGATAGGGGCACGTGAGCAGTACTTC. This gives the protein CASRIGAREQYF.

The chain uses TRBV6-2 or TRBV6-3 and TRBJ1-5; unclear D gene. This CDR3 contains 16 residues. Trimming took 2 bases from V and 0 from J, leaving 11 bases between them. Germline CDR1 is MNHEY and CDR2 is SVGEGT. The CDR3, as DNA: TGTGCCAGCAGTTACCTCTCAGATGATAGCAATCAGCCCCAGCATTTT. This sequence encodes CASSYLSDDSNQPQHF.

The genes are TRBV9 and TRBJ1-1; no clear D. V shed 3 bases and J shed 3 bases, with 9 bases lying between them. CDR3 length equals 13 residues. Germline assignment: CDR1 SGDLS and CDR2 YYNGEE. In DNA form, the CDR3 reads TGTGCCAGCAGCGACCTAGCTGACACTGAAGCTTTCTTT. It translates to CASSDLADTEAFF.

This clonotype was found once. The rearrangement links TRBV13 to TRBJ2-4; D is ambiguous. The germline CDR1 and CDR2 sequences are PRHDT and FYEKMQ (reference sequence). The CDR3 is 15 amino acids. The V end lost 5 bases, the J end lost 1 base, and 12 bases lay between the germline ends. The CDR3 spells CASSARVRAKNIQYF. As DNA, the CDR3 is TGTGCCAGCAGCGCCCGGGTCCGGGCCAAAAACATTCAGTACTTC.

The chain couples TRBV6-5 to TRBJ1-5; tentative D call: TRBD1 (5 bases). The germline V gene has CDR1 MNHEY and CDR2 SVGAGI. V was trimmed by 6 bases and J by 1 base, leaving 16 bases between them. The CDR3 runs to 16 residues. CDR3 sequence: CASRPRPGQSNQPQHF. The CDR3, as DNA: TGTGCCAGCAGACCCCGACCGGGGCAGAGCAATCAGCCCCAGCATTTT.

The chain has TRBV27 and TRBJ2-3; D ambiguous. The CDR3 spans 17 residues. V was clipped by 5 bases and J by 0 bases, with 18 bases between them. Germline assignment: CDR1 MNHEY and CDR2 SMNVEV (reference sequence). CDR3 sequence: CASSPYPGSASTDTQYF. The DNA of the CDR3 is TGTGCCAGCAGTCCCTACCCGGGCAGTGCTAGCACAGATACGCAGTATTTT.

This chain connects TRBV27 to TRBJ2-1; no reliable D call. Trimming took off 1 base at V and 9 bases at J, with 10 bases between the two ends. Germline V gene data show CDR1 as MNHEY and CDR2 as SMNVEV (reference sequence). The CDR3 runs to 13 residues. The CDR3 reads CASSLYRLGEQFF. CDR3 sequence (DNA): TGTGCCAGCAGTTTATACCGGCTGGGTGAGCAGTTCTTC.

The chain uses TRBV9 and TRBJ1-2, with a possible D match to TRBD1 (6 bases). Germline V gives CDR1 SGDLS, CDR2 YYNGEE. Trimming stripped 3 bases from V and 5 bases from J, with 17 bases between. CDR3 length: 15 amino acids. CDR3 nucleotides: TGTGCCAGCAGCGATTCCCGGGACAAGGCTTATGGCTACACCTTC. It yields the protein CASSDSRDKAYGYTF.

This clonotype was recorded once. CDR3 nucleotide sequence: TGTGCCGACAGTTACAGGGGGTTTGGCGAGCAGTACTTC. Translation gives CADSYRGFGEQYF. This sequence joins TRBV6-2 or TRBV6-3 and TRBJ2-4; 8 nucleotides line up with TRBD1. TRBJ2-7 matches the DNA end more closely, so the J call is doubtful. Germline CDR1 reads MNHEY; CDR2 reads SVGEGT. The CDR3 totals 13 residues.

This clonotype has at least ten counts. This sequence joins TRBV10-3 and TRBJ1-5, with D perhaps matching TRBD1 (6 bases). CDR3 size: 15 residues. V shed 0 bases and J shed 0 bases, with 6 bases lying between them. The germline V gene has CDR1 ENHRY and CDR2 SYGVKD. The CDR3 region has the DNA TGTGCCATCAGTGAGTCAGGGGGTAGCAATCAGCCCCAGCATTTT. This translates into CAISESGGSNQPQHF.

The rearrangement uses TRBV7-2 and TRBJ2-3; D is undetermined. The V end was cut by 4 bases, the J end by 5 bases, with 7 bases between. Per germline, CDR1 SGHTA and CDR2 FQGNSA. The CDR3 sequence is 12 residues long. CDR3: CASSSQLDTQYF. The CDR3, as DNA: TGTGCCAGCAGCTCACAATTAGATACGCAGTATTTT. Using reference TRBV7-2 and TRBJ2-3 for the parts outside the CDR3, the full variable domain is GAGVSQSPSNKVTEKGKDVELRCDPISGHTALYWYRQSLGQGLEFLIYFQGNSAPDKSGLPSDRFSAERTGGSVSTLTIQRTQQEDSAVYLCASSSQLDTQYFGPGTRLTVL.

As to this clonotype: Mismatch with germline at one junction end may stem from a read error. V usage is TRBV27 and J usage is TRBJ1-5, with TRBD1 identical over 8 bases. The CDR3 consists of 18 residues. Germline V gene lookup returns CDR1 MNHEY and CDR2 SMNVEV (reference sequence). The CDR3 is CATSLSRQGAMSNQPQHF. Written as DNA, the CDR3 is TGTGCCACCAGTTTATCACGGCAGGGGGCGATGAGCAATCAGCCCCAGCATTTT.

The chain uses TRBV20-1 and TRBJ1-1; D uncertain. CDR3 size: 14 residues. Trimming shortened V by 3 bases and J by 8 bases, and 19 bases separated the two germline ends. Germline CDR1 reads DFQATT; CDR2 reads SNEGSKA (reference sequence). The CDR3 sequence: CSARRPGPAAEAFF. In DNA form, the CDR3 reads TGCAGTGCTAGGAGGCCCGGACCCGCCGCGGAAGCTTTCTTT.

This chain joins TRBV25-1 and TRBJ1-1; 9 bases agree with TRBD1. Per germline, CDR1 MGHDK and CDR2 SYGVNS. The CDR3 is 15 residues long. J lost 1 base, V lost 4 bases, and 4 bases had no gene match. The CDR3 protein is CASSGTGGKNTEAFF. CDR3 bases: TGTGCCAGCAGTGGTACAGGGGGCAAGAACACTGAAGCTTTCTTT.

This clonotype was detected many times. The CDR3 bases are TGTGCCAGCAGCACGGACAGGGGGTCCCAAGAGACCCAGTACTTC. The encoded protein is CASSTDRGSQETQYF. This rearrangement joins TRBV7-9 to TRBJ2-5; 10 bases are shared with TRBD1. This CDR3 has 15 amino acids. Per germline, CDR1 SEHNR and CDR2 FQNEAQ (reference sequence). V lost 5 bases, J lost 1 base, and 4 bases stayed unmatched.

This clonotype came up a few times. The chain employs TRBV12-3 or TRBV12-4 and TRBJ2-7; 7 bases fit TRBD2. The CDR3 is 15 residues long. Germline trimming cut 8 bases from V and 2 bases from J; bases unmatched to any gene: 12. CDR3 DNA sequence: TGTGCCAGCGGGGACTATAGACGGGTGCCCTACGAGCAGTACTTC. Translation: CASGDYRRVPYEQYF.

The chain recombines TRBV7-2 with TRBJ2-1; 9 positions agree with TRBD2. The CDR3 runs to 15 residues. V gave up 3 bases and J gave up 4 bases; unmatched junction bases: 4. CDR1 SGHTA and CDR2 FQGNSA come from the germline V gene. The DNA of the CDR3 is TGTGCCAGCAGCTTTGAGCGGGGGGAATACAATGAGCAGTTCTTC. This codes for CASSFERGEYNEQFF. Drawing the rest from reference TRBV7-2 and TRBJ2-1, the complete variable domain is GAGVSQSPSNKVTEKGKDVELRCDPISGHTALYWYRQSLGQGLEFLIYFQGNSAPDKSGLPSDRFSAERTGGSVSTLTIQRTQQEDSAVYLCASSFERGEYNEQFFGPGTRLTVL.

This rearrangement joins TRBV20-1 to TRBJ1-2; unclear D gene. The ends were cut back, 1 base at V and 1 base at J, with 10 bases in the middle. The CDR3 is 14 residues long. The V gene's germline CDR1 is DFQATT and CDR2 SNEGSKA (reference sequence). CDR3 protein: CSARAAGDNYGYTF. Here the CDR3 DNA reads TGCAGTGCTAGAGCGGCAGGAGATAACTATGGCTACACCTTC.

This clonotype has a handful of counts. The chain couples TRBV7-9 to TRBJ2-1, with D unresolved. The CDR3 is 12 residues long. Trimming removed 5 bases at V and 6 bases at J, with 8 bases between. From germline, CDR1 is SEHNR and CDR2 FQNEAQ (reference sequence). In nucleotides, the CDR3 is TGTGCCAGCAGCAAAAAAGTCAATGAGCAGTTCTTC. As protein: CASSKKVNEQFF.

The chain uses TRBV12-3 or TRBV12-4 and TRBJ2-7; no clear D. V lost 0 bases and J 0 bases, leaving 9 bases between the germline ends. CDR3 length equals 15 residues. The CDR3 is CASSLATVTSYEQYF. The CDR3 DNA reads as TGTGCCAGCAGTTTAGCGACGGTGACCTCCTACGAGCAGTACTTC.

As to this clonotype: This could be a read error, since a much larger clone is one nucleotide away. V is TRBV29-1 and J is TRBJ2-3; the D is unclear. This CDR3 has 11 amino acids. Germline V gives CDR1 SQVTM, CDR2 ANQGSEA. The CDR3 loop is CTAAATDTQYF. CDR3 nucleotides: TGCACCGCGGCCGCAACAGATACGCAGTATTTT.

CDR3 coding DNA: TGTGCCAGCAGCAAAGAGGGGGGCGTCACAGGTACGCAGTATTTT. This sequence encodes CASSKEGGVTGTQYF. The chain uses TRBV21-1 and TRBJ2-3; the table's TRBD1 call for D was not verified on the DNA. TRBV21-1 is reported as a pseudogene. This CDR3 contains 15 residues.

Only a few counts were recorded for this clonotype. This chain connects TRBV5-1 to TRBJ2-1; 7 bases map to TRBD1. From germline, CDR1 is SGHRS and CDR2 YFSETQ. The CDR3 runs 18 residues. The V segment lost 4 bases and the J segment 2 bases; nucleotides outside the gene matches: 15. CDR3 sequence reads: CASSARPSGGHPYNEQFF. The CDR3 DNA reads TGCGCCAGCAGCGCGCGCCCTTCAGGGGGACATCCCTACAATGAGCAGTTCTTC.

There are a few counts of this clonotype. This sequence joins TRBV15 and TRBJ2-6; D is ambiguous. Trimming shortened V by 3 bases and J by 2 bases, and 8 bases separated the two germline ends. Germline V lookup: CDR1 LNHNV, CDR2 YYDKDF (reference sequence). The CDR3 is 15 residues long. The CDR3 sequence: CATSRVVTGANVLTF. CDR3 coding DNA: TGTGCCACCAGCAGGGTTGTCACTGGGGCCAACGTCCTGACTTTC.

V gene TRBV4-2 combines with J gene TRBJ1-2; TRBD1 matches at 8 bases. V shed 1 base and J 6 bases; nucleotides not matched to a gene: 4. Germline CDR1 LGHNA, CDR2 YNFKEQ. The CDR3 runs to 14 residues. The CDR3 here is CASSQVKQGDGYTF. CDR3 coding DNA: TGTGCCAGCAGCCAAGTGAAACAGGGGGATGGCTACACCTTC.